The rows below give T cell receptor beta chains drawn from one sample of a study of T cell repertoires in cytomegalovirus infection. TCRdb re-analysed the reads in MiXCR, keeping a single row per CDR3 protein. The sample has 570,000 or so distinct CDR3 sequences; around two fifths are singletons. Antigen specificity for these receptors is unknown. This material consisted of cultured PBMCs, taken from culture after CMV antigen stimulation. These receptors were taken from a human donor in good health (CMV status not recorded). Some clones in this sample may be carry-over from other donors' samples. Each CDR3 is given with its conserved first and last residue. A D gene is named only where the DNA matches it firmly. Not all rows give a size; the values are once, few, many and, for expanded clones, a class.

TRBV12-3/TRBV12-4,TRBD1,TRBJ1-2,few,CASSSYRGYGYTF,TGTGCCAGCAGTTCCTACAGGGGGTATGGCTACACCTTC
TRBV7-2,TRBD2,TRBJ2-3,few,CASSKGLAGDTQYF,TGTGCCAGCAGCAAGGGACTAGCGGGAGATACGCAGTATTTT
TRBV11-2,.,TRBJ1-2,few,CASSPKANYGYTF,TGTGCCAGCAGCCCGAAGGCTAACTATGGCTACACCTTC
TRBV4-2,.,TRBJ1-5,.,CASSPDPTPGRGNQPQHF,TGTGCCAGCAGCCCCGACCCAACACCGGGCCGGGGCAATCAGCCCCAGCATTTT
TRBV6-2/TRBV6-3,TRBD2,TRBJ2-3,.,CASNPAPGGGADTQYF,TGTGCCAGCAACCCAGCGCCGGGAGGTGGGGCAGATACGCAGTATTTT
TRBV7-2,TRBD1,TRBJ2-3,many,CASSPRQGWIGGTDTQYF,TGTGCCAGCAGCCCACGACAGGGATGGATAGGAGGCACAGATACGCAGTATTTT
TRBV19,.,TRBJ2-7,.,CASSIGQSAYEQYF,TGTGCCAGTAGTATAGGACAGTCCGCCTACGAGCAGTACTTC
TRBV25-1,TRBD2,TRBJ2-5,.,CASKPGLASGETQYF,TGTGCCAGCAAACCGGGACTAGCGTCCGGGGAGACCCAGTACTTC
TRBV3-1,.,TRBJ2-7,.,CASSNPLGQQYF,TGTGCCAGCAGCAATCCATTGGGACAGCAGTACTTC
TRBV7-2,TRBD1,TRBJ1-1,.,CASSLTNRGETEAFF,TGTGCCAGCAGCTTAACTAACAGGGGCGAGACTGAAGCTTTCTTT
TRBV12-3/TRBV12-4,.,TRBJ1-6,.,CASSFNRDRGKSPLHF,TGTGCCAGCAGTTTTAACCGTGACCGGGGTAAATCACCCCTCCACTTT
TRBV5-1,.,TRBJ2-6,.,CASSRTGSSGANVLTF,TGCGCCAGCAGCCGGACTGGGAGCTCTGGGGCCAACGTCCTGACTTTC
TRBV7-2,TRBD2,TRBJ2-5,.,CASSSRGGGLETQYF,TGTGCCAGCAGCTCTCGGGGGGGAGGGTTGGAGACCCAGTACTTC
TRBV28,.,TRBJ2-3,.,CASRPFLTTDTQYF,TGTGCCAGCAGGCCCTTCCTAACTACAGATACGCAGTATTTT
TRBV11-2,TRBD1,TRBJ2-1,few,CASSPLRGQGAEQFF,TGTGCCAGCAGCCCTCTCCGAGGACAGGGCGCTGAGCAGTTCTTC
TRBV7-8,TRBD1,TRBJ2-7,few,CASSPRTGYNEQYF,TGTGCCAGCAGCCCTCGGACAGGGTACAACGAGCAGTACTTC
TRBV5-6,TRBD1,TRBJ1-6,.,CASREQGENSPLHF,TGTGCCAGCAGGGAACAGGGGGAGAATTCACCCCTCCACTTT
TRBV9,.,TRBJ2-7,once,CASSVGEGGVKQYF,TGTGCCAGCAGCGTAGGAGAAGGGGGAGTAAAGCAGTACTTC
TRBV7-9,.,TRBJ1-4,.,CASTSSNEKLFF,TGTGCCAGTACTTCTTCTAATGAAAAACTGTTTTTT
TRBV6-5,.,TRBJ1-3,.,CASSYSRDGNTIYF,TGTGCCAGCAGTTACTCCAGAGATGGAAACACCATATATTTT